The T cell receptor (beta chain) described here comes from a study of T cells in Graves' hyperthyroidism and ophthalmopathy. This clonotype was seen ten or more times. CDR3 length equals 13 residues. Germline CDR1 and CDR2: SGDLS and YYNGEE. Trimming pared 1 base from V and 2 bases from J, leaving 6 bases between. Researchers amplified the TCR beta CDR3 regions from RNA transcripts. The HTBI set primed first-round TCR CDR3 RT-PCR. TCRdb reanalysed the multiplex PCR reads using MiXCR and keeps one entry per CDR3 protein. The table has a few hundred thousand distinct CDR3 sequences, approximately 44% seen once; the top ten hold around 7.7%.

This TCR was sampled from a young woman with Graves' hyperthyroidism. V usage is TRBV9 and J usage is TRBJ1-2; D may be TRBD1 (6 bases). Sequencing input: peripheral blood or thyroid tissue (not recorded which). This chain's CDR3 is CASSVTGNYGYTF. In nucleotides, the CDR3 is TGTGCCAGCAGCGTAACAGGGAACTATGGCTACACCTTC.